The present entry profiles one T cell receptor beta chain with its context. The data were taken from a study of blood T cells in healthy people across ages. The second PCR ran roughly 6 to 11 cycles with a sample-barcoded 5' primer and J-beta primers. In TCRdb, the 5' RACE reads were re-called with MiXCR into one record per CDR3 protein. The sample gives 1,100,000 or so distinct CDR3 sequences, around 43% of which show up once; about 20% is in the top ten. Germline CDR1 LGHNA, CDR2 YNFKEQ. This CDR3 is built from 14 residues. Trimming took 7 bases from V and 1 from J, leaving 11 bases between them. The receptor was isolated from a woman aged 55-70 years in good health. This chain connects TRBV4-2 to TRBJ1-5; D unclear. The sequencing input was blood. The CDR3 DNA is TGTGCCAGCAACCAGAAGGACAGCAATCAGCCCCAGCATTTT. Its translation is CASNQKDSNQPQHF.